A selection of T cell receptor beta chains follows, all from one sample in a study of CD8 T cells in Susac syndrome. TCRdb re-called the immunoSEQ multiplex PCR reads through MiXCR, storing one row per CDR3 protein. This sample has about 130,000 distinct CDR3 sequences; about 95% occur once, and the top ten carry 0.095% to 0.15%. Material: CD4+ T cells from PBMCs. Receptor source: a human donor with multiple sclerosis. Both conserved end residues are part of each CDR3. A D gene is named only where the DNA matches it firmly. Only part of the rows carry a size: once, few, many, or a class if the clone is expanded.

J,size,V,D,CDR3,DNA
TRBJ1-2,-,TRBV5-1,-,CASSLDSPPDGYTF,TGCGCCAGCAGCTTGGACAGCCCCCCAGATGGCTACACCTTC
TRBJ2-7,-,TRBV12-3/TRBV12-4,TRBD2,CASSLGALAGGRGVYEQYF,TGTGCCAGCAGTTTAGGGGCACTAGCGGGAGGGCGAGGGGTCTACGAGCAGTACTTC
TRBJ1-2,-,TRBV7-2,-,CASSLRSVDYGYTF,TGTGCCAGCAGCTTACGCAGCGTCGACTATGGCTACACCTTC
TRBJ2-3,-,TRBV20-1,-,CSASNGDTQYF,TGCAGTGCTAGTAACGGGGATACGCAGTATTTT
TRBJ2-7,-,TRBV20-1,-,CSAEEATGYEQYF,TGCAGTGCTGAAGAAGCCACGGGGTACGAGCAGTACTTC
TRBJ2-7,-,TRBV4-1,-,CASSTSGPYEQYF,TGCGCCAGCAGCACAAGTGGGCCTTACGAGCAGTACTTC
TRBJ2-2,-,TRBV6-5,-,CASRSRLGTGELFF,TGTGCCAGCAGATCCCGACTAGGAACCGGGGAGCTGTTTTTT
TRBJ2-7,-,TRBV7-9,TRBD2,CASGREPIEQYF,TGTGCTAGCGGGCGGGAGCCAATCGAGCAGTACTTC
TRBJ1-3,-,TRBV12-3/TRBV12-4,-,CASRAGATGGNTIYF,TGTGCCAGCAGGGCCGGGGCCACCGGGGGAAACACCATATATTTT
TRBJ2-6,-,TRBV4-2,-,CASSKESSGANVLTF,TGTGCCAGCAGCAAGGAGAGCTCTGGGGCCAACGTCCTGACTTTC
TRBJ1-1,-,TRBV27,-,CASSLGREAFF,TGTGCCAGCAGTTTAGGGAGAGAAGCTTTCTTT
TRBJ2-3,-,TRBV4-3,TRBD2,CASSQEASGGTDTQYF,TGCGCCAGCAGCCAAGAGGCGAGCGGGGGCACAGATACGCAGTATTTT
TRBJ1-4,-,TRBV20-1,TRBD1,CSARGGTGGEKLFF,TGCAGTGCTAGAGGCGGGACAGGTGGAGAAAAACTGTTTTTT
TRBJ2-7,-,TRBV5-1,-,CASSLGWDFLNGNEQYF,TGCGCCAGCAGCTTGGGATGGGACTTCTTAAACGGAAACGAGCAGTACTTC
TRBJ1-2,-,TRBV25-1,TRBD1,CASSDPGTGIYGYTF,TGTGCCAGCAGTGATCCCGGGACAGGGATTTATGGCTACACCTTC
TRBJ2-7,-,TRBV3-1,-,CASSQDPPSEQYF,TGTGCCAGCAGCCAAGATCCCCCAAGCGAGCAGTACTTC
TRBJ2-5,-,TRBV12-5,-,CASGSGQRETQYF,TGTGCTAGTGGTTCCGGGCAGAGGGAGACCCAGTACTTC
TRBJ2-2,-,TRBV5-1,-,CASSTRGDTGELFF,TGCGCCAGCTCTACCAGGGGTGACACCGGGGAGCTGTTTTTT
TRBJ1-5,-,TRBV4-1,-,CASSQADQQPQHF,TGCGCCAGCAGCCAAGCGGACCAGCAGCCCCAGCATTTT
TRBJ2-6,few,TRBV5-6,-,CASSLPGSGANVLTF,TGTGCCAGCAGCTTGCCCGGGTCTGGGGCCAACGTCCTGACTTTC
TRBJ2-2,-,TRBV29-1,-,CSVGATPGTATGELFF,TGCAGCGTTGGAGCTACCCCCGGGACTGCCACCGGGGAGCTGTTTTTT
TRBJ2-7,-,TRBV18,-,CASSPQGTHSYEQYF,TGTGCCAGCTCACCACAGGGGACCCACTCCTACGAGCAGTACTTC
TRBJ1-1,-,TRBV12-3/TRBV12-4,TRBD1,CASRQQGERTEAFF,TGTGCCAGCAGACAACAGGGGGAACGGACTGAAGCTTTCTTT
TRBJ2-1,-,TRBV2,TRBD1,CASSDDRGSYNEQFF,TGTGCCAGCAGTGACGACAGGGGCTCCTACAATGAGCAGTTCTTC
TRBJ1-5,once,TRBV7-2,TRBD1,CASGQDRGTQPQHF,TGTGCCAGCGGTCAGGACAGGGGGACTCAGCCCCAGCATTTT
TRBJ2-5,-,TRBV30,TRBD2,CAWSGGLAGVLGETQYF,TGTGCCTGGAGCGGCGGACTAGCGGGAGTATTGGGAGAGACCCAGTACTTC
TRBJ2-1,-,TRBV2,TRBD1,CASNIGQGAANEQFF,TGTGCCAGCAACATAGGACAGGGGGCCGCCAATGAGCAGTTCTTC
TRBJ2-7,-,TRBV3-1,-,CASSQEGGNEQYF,TGTGCCAGCAGCCAAGAAGGAGGGAACGAGCAGTACTTC
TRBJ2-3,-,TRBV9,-,CASSVQGTSTDTQYF,TGTGCCAGCAGCGTACAGGGGACTAGCACAGATACGCAGTATTTT
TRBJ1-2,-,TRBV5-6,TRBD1,CASSPFPDREESGYTF,TGTGCCAGCAGCCCCTTCCCGGACAGGGAAGAAAGTGGCTACACCTTC
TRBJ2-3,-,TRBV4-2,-,CASSQPSTDTQYF,TGTGCCAGCAGCCAACCTAGCACAGATACGCAGTATTTT
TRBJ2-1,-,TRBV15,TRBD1,CATSRPGTGAHEQFF,TGTGCCACCAGCAGACCCGGGACAGGGGCCCATGAGCAGTTCTTC
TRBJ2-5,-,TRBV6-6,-,CASRLEGTQYF,TGTGCCAGCAGACTAGAAGGGACCCAGTACTTC
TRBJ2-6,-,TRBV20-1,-,CSAPGASGANVLTF,TGCAGTGCTCCTGGAGCCTCCGGGGCCAACGTCCTGACTTTC
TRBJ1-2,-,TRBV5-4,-,CASSQPSRGHGYTF,TGTGCCAGCAGCCAGCCCTCCCGGGGGCATGGCTACACCTTC
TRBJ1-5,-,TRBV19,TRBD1,CASSWDSISNQPQHF,TGTGCCAGTAGCTGGGACAGCATTAGCAATCAGCCCCAGCATTTT
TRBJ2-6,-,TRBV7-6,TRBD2,CASSSTSHSGANVLTF,TGTGCCAGCAGCTCGACTAGCCACTCTGGGGCCAACGTCCTGACTTTC